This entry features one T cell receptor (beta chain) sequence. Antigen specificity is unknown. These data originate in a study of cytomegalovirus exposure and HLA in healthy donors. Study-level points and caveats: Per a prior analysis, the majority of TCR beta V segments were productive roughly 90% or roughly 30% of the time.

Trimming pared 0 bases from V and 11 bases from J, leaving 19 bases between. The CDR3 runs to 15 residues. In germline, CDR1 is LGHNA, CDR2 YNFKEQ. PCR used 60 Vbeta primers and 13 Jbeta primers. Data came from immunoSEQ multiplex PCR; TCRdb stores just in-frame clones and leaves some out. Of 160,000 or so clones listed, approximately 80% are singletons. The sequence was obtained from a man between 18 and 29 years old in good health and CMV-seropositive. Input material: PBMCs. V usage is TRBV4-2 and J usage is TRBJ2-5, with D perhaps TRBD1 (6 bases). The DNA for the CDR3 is TGTGCCAGCAGCCAAGATCGAGAACAGGGAATATCGCAGTACTTC. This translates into CASSQDREQGISQYF.